These 22 T cell receptor beta chains originate from one sample sequenced in a study of blood T cell repertoires in COVID-19. Profiled with immunoSEQ multiplex PCR; TCRdb holds only in-frame clones, not every one. The sample records about 200,000 clones, 80% to 95% being singletons. What was sequenced was peripheral blood. Receptors were obtained from a man aged 45-65 years with acute or convalescent COVID-19.

This sequence joins TRBV2 and TRBJ2-7; 7 bases line up with TRBD2. Germline-derived CDR1 and CDR2 are SNHLY and FYNNEI. Trimming cost V 8 bases and J 9 bases; bases outside gene matches: 4. The length of the CDR3 is 10 residues. The CDR3 coding sequence is TGTGCCAGCGGGGAGGGGAGGCAGTACGTC. This gives the protein CASGEGRQYV.

The chain carries TRBV11-2 and TRBJ2-7, with D hard to call. The V end was cut by 5 bases, the J end by 0 bases, with 17 bases between. The CDR3 is 16 residues long. Germline loops: CDR1 SGHAT, CDR2 FQNNGV. CDR3 region: CASSKNPSRGSYEQYF. The CDR3 DNA is TGTGCCAGCAGCAAAAATCCGTCGAGAGGCTCCTACGAGCAGTACTTC.

This clone was found once. This chain links TRBV30 with TRBJ1-1; D unclear. Trimming shortened V by 1 base and J by 10 bases, and 10 bases separated the two germline ends. Germline V gene lookup returns CDR1 GTSNPN and CDR2 SVGIG (reference sequence). The CDR3 is made up of 11 amino acids. The CDR3 DNA sequence: TGTGCCTGGAGTGGTGGTCCGGGAGCTTTCTTT. This gives the protein CAWSGGPGAFF.

The DNA for the CDR3 is TGTGCCAGCAGCAGACAGGGGATCGCTTCACCCCTCCACTTT. Amino acids: CASSRQGIASPLHF. V is TRBV5-4 and J is TRBJ1-6; 8 bases map to TRBD1. Looked up from germline, CDR1 is SGHNT and CDR2 is YYREEE (reference sequence). Unmatched junction bases numbered 6, after V lost 4 bases and J lost 9 bases. This CDR3 spans 14 amino acids.

The chain uses TRBV5-1 and TRBJ1-2; D is unresolved. V shed 3 bases and J shed 3 bases, with 9 bases lying between them. Germline CDR1 reads SGHRS; CDR2 reads YFSETQ. The CDR3 runs 13 residues. The CDR3 reads CASSYGGDYGYTF. The DNA of the CDR3 is TGCGCCAGCAGCTACGGCGGTGACTATGGCTACACCTTC.

V and J are TRBV9 and TRBJ2-6; TRBD2 might be the D (7 bases). This CDR3 contains 18 residues. V lost 0 bases, J lost 1 base, and 14 bases lay in between. The germline CDR1 and CDR2 sequences are SGDLS and YYNGEE. The CDR3, as DNA: TGTGCCAGCAGCGTAGCCGGGGGGCTCGCTTCTGGGGCCAACGTCCTGACTTTC. It specifies CASSVAGGLASGANVLTF.

The chain uses TRBV30 and TRBJ1-2; 11 nucleotides line up with TRBD1. CDR1 is GTSNPN, CDR2 SVGIG, per germline (reference sequence). V was clipped by 0 bases and J by 7 bases; unmatched bases: 1. CDR3 length: 13 amino acids. The CDR3 region has the DNA TGTGCCTGGAGTGTAGGGACAGGGGGTGGCTACACCTTC. Translated: CAWSVGTGGGYTF.

This chain links TRBV9 with TRBJ2-6, with D perhaps TRBD1 (6 bases). Germline V gene data show CDR1 as SGDLS and CDR2 as YYNGEE. Trimming left V 4 bases short and J 0 bases short, with 14 bases between. There are 17 residues in the CDR3. The CDR3 bases are TGTGCCAGCAGCCCCCGGACAGAACCCTCTGGGGCCAACGTCCTGACTTTC. Its translation is CASSPRTEPSGANVLTF.

This clone has just a few counts. The chain has TRBV4-3 and TRBJ2-2, with 8 bases identical to TRBD2. The V gene end was trimmed by 1 base and the J gene end by 4 bases; junction bases not matched to a gene: 11. The CDR3 sequence is 18 residues long. Germline CDR1 is LGHNA and CDR2 is YSLEER. CDR3 coding DNA: TGCGCCAGCAGCCAAGGAAAGGCGAGCGGGGGCCTCACCGGGGAGCTGTTTTTT. It is translated as CASSQGKASGGLTGELFF.

The rearrangement uses TRBV25-1 and TRBJ2-5; TRBD2 is a possible D gene (5 bases). Germline V lookup: CDR1 MGHDK, CDR2 SYGVNS. Between the trimmed V and J ends, which lost 3 bases and 1 base, there was a span of 6 bases. This CDR3 contains 13 residues. CDR3 amino acids: CASSDSVQETQYF. The CDR3 DNA sequence: TGTGCCAGCAGTGATAGCGTCCAAGAGACCCAGTACTTC.

The chain is built from TRBV3-1 (or the pseudogene TRBV3-2) and TRBJ2-5; 7 bases agree with TRBD2. The CDR3 covers 16 residues. The V and J ends lost 0 bases and 5 bases, in that order; junction bases with no gene match: 9. From germline, CDR1 is LGHDT and CDR2 YNNKEL (reference sequence). CDR3 sequence reads: CASSQELGREGETQYF. CDR3 DNA: TGTGCCAGCAGCCAAGAGTTAGGGAGGGAAGGGGAGACCCAGTACTTC.

This clone was found once. The chain employs TRBV21-1 and TRBJ2-3; TRBD2 reflects the table's D call only, with no check against the DNA. TRBV21-1 represents a pseudogene. The CDR3 length is 16 residues. The CDR3 sequence: CASSYHRGSSTDTQYF. In DNA form, the CDR3 reads TGTGCCAGCAGCTACCACCGAGGATCGAGCACAGATACGCAGTATTTT.

CDR3 loop: CASSGGGSGQINTQYF. In DNA, the CDR3 is TGTGCCAGCAGCGGGGGGGGGTCAGGTCAAATTAATACGCAGTATTTT. The chain combines TRBV28 with TRBJ2-3, with 8 bases that match TRBD2. Per germline, CDR1 MDHEN and CDR2 SYDVKM. This CDR3 is 16 amino acids long. With 6 bases clipped from V and 7 bases from J, the junction kept 15 bases outside the gene matches. The full variable domain, in which reference TRBV28 and TRBJ2-3 provide the parts outside the CDR3, is DVKVTQSSRYLVKRTGEKVFLECVQDMDHENMFWYRQDPGLGLRLIYFSYDVKMKEKGDIPEGYSVSREKKERFSLILESASTNQTSMYLCASSGGGSGQINTQYFGPGTRLTVL.

The table lists this clone with a count of one. The chain carries TRBV10-3 and TRBJ1-1, with D possibly matching TRBD1 (6 bases). Trimming took off 6 bases at V and 4 bases at J, with 9 bases between the two ends. In germline, CDR1 is ENHRY, CDR2 SYGVKD. The CDR3 totals 12 residues. The CDR3 protein is CAISFRGTEAFF. CDR3 nucleotide sequence: TGTGCCATCAGCTTCAGGGGCACTGAAGCTTTCTTT.

In its sample, this clone was seen once. V gene TRBV6-1 combines with J gene TRBJ1-1; D gene unclear. V lost 2 bases and J lost 0, with 10 bases in between. Germline CDR1 and CDR2: MNHNS and SASEGT. The CDR3 totals 15 residues. CDR3 residues: CASSESGVVNTEAFF. The CDR3 DNA sequence: TGTGCCAGCAGTGAAAGCGGGGTTGTGAACACTGAAGCTTTCTTT.

This CDR3 is CASSVGTGDTSSYNEQFF. DNA of the CDR3: TGTGCCAGCAGCGTCGGGACAGGCGATACTAGCTCCTACAATGAGCAGTTCTTC. The V and J genes are TRBV9 and TRBJ2-1, with 8 bases identical to TRBD1. Germline lookup yields CDR1 SGDLS and CDR2 YYNGEE. Germline trimming cut 2 bases from V and 0 bases from J; bases unmatched to any gene: 10. The CDR3 extends over 18 amino acids.

V and J are TRBV9 and TRBJ1-3; TRBD1 might be the D (5 bases). Trimming removed 3 bases at V and 2 bases at J, with 12 bases between. Germline-derived CDR1 and CDR2 are SGDLS and YYNGEE. The CDR3 totals 15 residues. CDR3 nucleotides: TGTGCCAGCAGCGCTCTAGGGGCGCCTGGAAACACCATATATTTT. Translated, it gives CASSALGAPGNTIYF.

This rearrangement joins TRBV27 to TRBJ2-1, with D unclear. Per the germline V gene, CDR1 is MNHEY and CDR2 is SMNVEV (reference sequence). This CDR3 is 13 amino acids long. V dropped 2 bases and J dropped 9 bases, with 11 bases sitting between them. The CDR3 sequence is CASSLLLSVEQFF. The CDR3 DNA sequence: TGTGCCAGCAGTTTACTTCTCAGTGTTGAGCAGTTCTTC.

This chain connects TRBV7-9 to TRBJ2-7, with 8 bases fitting TRBD1. The V segment lost 3 bases and the J segment 2 bases; nucleotides outside the gene matches: 9. The CDR3 length is 16 residues. CDR1 is SEHNR and CDR2 is FQNEAQ in the germline V gene (reference sequence). The CDR3, as DNA: TGTGCCAGCAGCTTTTCCGGGACAGGCAAACCCTACGAGCAGTACTTC. The encoded protein is CASSFSGTGKPYEQYF.

The V and J genes are TRBV6-4 and TRBJ1-5, with D tentatively TRBD1 (5 bases). Germline CDR1 is MRHNA and CDR2 is SNTAGT. Trimming stripped 6 bases from V and 6 bases from J, with 12 bases between. CDR3 length: 13 residues. The CDR3 DNA reads TGTGCCAGCAGCGCTTGGCAGGGTCAGCCCCAGCATTTT. It encodes CASSAWQGQPQHF.

V usage is TRBV6-5 and J usage is TRBJ1-2; the match to TRBD1 covers 9 bases. Trimming cost V 4 bases and J 9 bases; bases outside gene matches: 6. CDR3 length equals 13 residues. Germline CDR1 is MNHEY and CDR2 is SVGAGI. The CDR3, as DNA: TGTGCCAGCAGTTCCGGGACAGGGCACAGCTACACCTTC. Translated, it gives CASSSGTGHSYTF.

The chain is built from TRBV4-2 and TRBJ1-5; the D is unclear. V gave up 0 bases and J gave up 6 bases, with 21 bases separating them. The CDR3 is 18 amino acids. Per germline, CDR1 LGHNA and CDR2 YNFKEQ. This CDR3 is CASSQDSTGRPQSQPQHF. Here the CDR3 DNA reads TGTGCCAGCAGCCAAGATAGTACGGGTAGGCCCCAAAGTCAGCCCCAGCATTTT.